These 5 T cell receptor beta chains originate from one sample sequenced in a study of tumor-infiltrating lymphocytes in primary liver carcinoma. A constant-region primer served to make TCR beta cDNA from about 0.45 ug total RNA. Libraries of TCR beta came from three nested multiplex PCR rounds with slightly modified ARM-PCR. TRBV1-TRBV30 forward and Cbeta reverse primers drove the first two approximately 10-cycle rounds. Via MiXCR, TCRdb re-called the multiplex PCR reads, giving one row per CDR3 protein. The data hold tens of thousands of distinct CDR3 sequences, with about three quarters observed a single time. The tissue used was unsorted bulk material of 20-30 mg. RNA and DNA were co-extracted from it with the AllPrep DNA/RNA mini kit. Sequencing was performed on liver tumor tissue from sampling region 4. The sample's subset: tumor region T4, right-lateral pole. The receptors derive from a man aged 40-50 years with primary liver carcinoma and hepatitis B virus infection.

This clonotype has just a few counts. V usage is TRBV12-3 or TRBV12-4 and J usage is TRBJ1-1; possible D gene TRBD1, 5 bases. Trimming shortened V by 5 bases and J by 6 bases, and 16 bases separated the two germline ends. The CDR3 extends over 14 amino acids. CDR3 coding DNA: TGTGCCAGCAGTATCGGGACCGGGGGGGCTGAAGCTTTCTTT. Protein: CASSIGTGGAEAFF.

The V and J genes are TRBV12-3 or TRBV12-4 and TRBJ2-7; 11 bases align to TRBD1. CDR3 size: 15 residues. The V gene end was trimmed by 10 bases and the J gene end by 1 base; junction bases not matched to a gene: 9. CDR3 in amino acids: CANSKGTGGSYEQYF. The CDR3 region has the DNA TGTGCCAATAGTAAGGGGACAGGGGGGTCCTACGAGCAGTACTTC.

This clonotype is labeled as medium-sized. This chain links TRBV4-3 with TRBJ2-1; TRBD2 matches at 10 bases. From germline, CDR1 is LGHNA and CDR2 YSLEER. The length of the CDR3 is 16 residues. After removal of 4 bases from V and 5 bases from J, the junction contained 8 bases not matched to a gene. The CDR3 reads CASSPAGLALNNEQFF. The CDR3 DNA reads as TGCGCCAGCAGCCCTGCGGGACTAGCGCTGAACAATGAGCAGTTCTTC.

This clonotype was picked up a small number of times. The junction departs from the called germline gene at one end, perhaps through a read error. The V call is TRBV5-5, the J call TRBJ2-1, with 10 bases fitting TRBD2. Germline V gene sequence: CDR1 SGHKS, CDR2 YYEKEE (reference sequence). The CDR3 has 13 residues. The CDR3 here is CASSGPQREGEVF. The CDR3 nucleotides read TGTGCCAGCAGCGGCCCCCAGCGGGAGGGCGAGGTCTTC.

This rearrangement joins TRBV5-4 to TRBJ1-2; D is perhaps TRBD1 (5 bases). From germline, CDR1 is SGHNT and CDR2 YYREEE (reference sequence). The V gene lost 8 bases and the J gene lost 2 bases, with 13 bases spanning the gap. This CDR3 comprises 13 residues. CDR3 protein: CASSIRGNYGYTF. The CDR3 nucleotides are TGTGCCAGTAGCATTCGGGGGAACTATGGCTACACCTTC.